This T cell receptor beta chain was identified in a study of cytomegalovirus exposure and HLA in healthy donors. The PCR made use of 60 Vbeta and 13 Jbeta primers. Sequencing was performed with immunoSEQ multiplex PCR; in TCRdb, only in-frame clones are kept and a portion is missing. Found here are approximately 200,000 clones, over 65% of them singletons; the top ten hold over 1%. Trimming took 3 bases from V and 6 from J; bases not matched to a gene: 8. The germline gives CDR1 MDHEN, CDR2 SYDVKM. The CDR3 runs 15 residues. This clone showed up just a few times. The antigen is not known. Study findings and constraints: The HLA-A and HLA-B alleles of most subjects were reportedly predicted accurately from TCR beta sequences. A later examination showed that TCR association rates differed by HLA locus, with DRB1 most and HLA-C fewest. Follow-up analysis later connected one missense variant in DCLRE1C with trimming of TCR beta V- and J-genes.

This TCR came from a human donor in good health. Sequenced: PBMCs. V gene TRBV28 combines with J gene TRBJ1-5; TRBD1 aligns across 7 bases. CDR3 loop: CASSFGQVESQPQHF. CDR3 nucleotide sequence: TGTGCCAGCAGTTTTGGACAGGTCGAGAGTCAGCCCCAGCATTTT.